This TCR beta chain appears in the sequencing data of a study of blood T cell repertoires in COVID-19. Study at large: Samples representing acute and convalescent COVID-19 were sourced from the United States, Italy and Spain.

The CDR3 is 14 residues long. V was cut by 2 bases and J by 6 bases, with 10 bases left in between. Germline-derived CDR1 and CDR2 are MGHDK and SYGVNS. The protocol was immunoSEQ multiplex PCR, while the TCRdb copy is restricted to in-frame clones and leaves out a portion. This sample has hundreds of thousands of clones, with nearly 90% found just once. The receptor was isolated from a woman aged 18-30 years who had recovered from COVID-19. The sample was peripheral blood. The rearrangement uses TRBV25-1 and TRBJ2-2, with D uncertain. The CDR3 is CASSEIQSSGELFF. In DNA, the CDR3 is TGTGCCAGCAGTGAAATACAGTCGTCCGGGGAGCTGTTTTTT.